The source of this T cell receptor beta chain is a study of blood T cell repertoires in COVID-19. Whole-study context: PBMCs, B-cell-depleted T cells, or T cells were the source of the cDNA or gDNA that made up the material.

This clone has just a few counts. The CDR3 is 15 amino acids. The V gene's germline CDR1 is MDHEN and CDR2 SYDVKM. V lost 6 bases, J lost 7 bases, and 16 bases lay in between. Profiled with immunoSEQ multiplex PCR; TCRdb holds only in-frame clones, not every one. The top ten clones hold 15% to 20% of a sample with about 160,000 clones, about four fifths of them seen once. The sample was PBMCs or T cells enriched from blood (not recorded which). The sequence was obtained from a man aged 55 to 70 who had recovered from COVID-19. The chain joins TRBV28 to TRBJ1-6, with D possibly being TRBD1 (5 bases). The CDR3 loop reads CASRTGGSRNSPLHF. Here the CDR3 DNA reads TGTGCCAGCAGGACTGGGGGGTCGCGCAATTCACCCCTCCACTTT.